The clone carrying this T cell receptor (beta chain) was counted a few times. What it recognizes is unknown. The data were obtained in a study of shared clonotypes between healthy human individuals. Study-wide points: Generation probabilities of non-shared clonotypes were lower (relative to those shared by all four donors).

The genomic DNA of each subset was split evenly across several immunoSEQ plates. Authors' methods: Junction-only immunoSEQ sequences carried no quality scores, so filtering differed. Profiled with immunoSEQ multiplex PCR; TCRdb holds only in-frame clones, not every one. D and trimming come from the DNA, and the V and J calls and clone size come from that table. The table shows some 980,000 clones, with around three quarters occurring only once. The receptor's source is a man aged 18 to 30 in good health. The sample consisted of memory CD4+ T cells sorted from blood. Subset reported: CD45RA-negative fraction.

The CDR3 sequence is CASSLSFNKGQGSYEQYF. CDR3 nucleotide sequence: TGTGCCAGCAGCTTGTCCTTCAATAAGGGACAGGGCTCCTACGAGCAGTACTTC. The V gene is TRBV5-5, the J gene TRBJ2-7; the match to TRBD1 covers 9 bases. The CDR3 is made up of 18 amino acids. The germline gives CDR1 SGHKS, CDR2 YYEKEE (reference sequence). J was trimmed by 0 bases and V by 1 base; bases with no gene match: 11. Together with reference TRBV5-5 and TRBJ2-7, the CDR3 gives the full variable domain: DAGVTQSPTHLIKTRGQQVTLRCSPISGHKSVSWYQQVLGQGPQFIFQYYEKEERGRGNFPDRFSARQFPNYSSELNVNALLLGDSALYLCASSLSFNKGQGSYEQYFGPGTRLTVT.